This T cell receptor (beta chain) emerged from a study of blood T cell repertoires in COVID-19. Study-level background: Specimens from acute and convalescent COVID-19 originated in the United States, Italy and Spain.

CDR3 length: 14 residues. Germline V gives CDR1 ENHRY, CDR2 SYGVKD. The V gene lost 1 base and the J gene lost 5 bases, with 11 bases spanning the gap. The study drew participants aged about 18 to 89 years from 20 to 30 US areas. Which cohort a participant joined came from the clinical history participants gave. Each recovered donor of Cohort 3 presented with two negative PCRs, clearance, or symptom resolution. There are a few counts of this clone. Measured with immunoSEQ multiplex PCR; TCRdb has only the in-frame clones, and not every one. The table shows 300,000 to 450,000 clones, with roughly 87% occurring only once.

The sample taken for sequencing was PBMCs or T cells enriched from blood (not recorded which). The chain combines TRBV10-3 with TRBJ2-5, with D possibly matching TRBD1 (5 bases). This TCR came from a woman under 40 who had recovered from COVID-19. The CDR3 loop is CAISELAAGETQYF. CDR3 nucleotide sequence: TGTGCCATCAGTGAGTTGGCTGCAGGGGAGACCCAGTACTTC.